Shown below are 22 T cell receptor beta chains from a single sample sequenced in a study of naive and memory T cell subsets. No cognate antigen is known for these TCRs. The beta constant-region primer was an equimolar mix of two oligonucleotides covering TRBC1 and TRBC2. Nested alpha and beta constant-region primers with the SP2 primer drove four PCR rounds on ligated cDNA. One entry per CDR3 protein, called by TCRdb with MiXCR from the UMI-ligation and nested PCR reads. The top ten hold approximately 0.63% of the sample, which has roughly 150,000 distinct CDR3 sequences, 15% to 20% seen once. Study-wide points: Naive repertoires, especially CD8, held a few larger clonotypes, possibly memory cells re-expressing CD45RA.

Sequences were obtained from naive CD8+ T cells from blood. Receptor source: a human donor in good health.

The chain employs TRBV29-1 and TRBJ1-1, with D unclear. Trimming left V 4 bases short and J 0 bases short, with 12 bases between. Germline V gene sequence: CDR1 SQVTM, CDR2 ANQGSEA. The CDR3 is made up of 14 amino acids. The CDR3 region is CSVVRAGMNTEAFF. The CDR3 DNA follows: TGCAGCGTTGTTAGGGCAGGAATGAACACTGAAGCTTTCTTT.

The chain uses TRBV7-9 and TRBJ2-3, with 8 bases identical to TRBD1. Trimming cost V 5 bases and J 1 base; bases outside gene matches: 5. Germline V CDR1 and CDR2: SEHNR, FQNEAQ (reference sequence). The CDR3 is 15 amino acids. The CDR3 DNA follows: TGTGCCAGCAGCGTACCGGGACAGGGCACAGATACGCAGTATTTT. Residues: CASSVPGQGTDTQYF.

The CDR3 protein is CASSPIPGQGREGTEAFF. CDR3 coding DNA: TGTGCCAGCAGCCCGATTCCGGGACAGGGGAGGGAAGGCACTGAAGCTTTCTTT. The V and J genes are TRBV7-9 and TRBJ1-1; TRBD1 matches 10 bases. The CDR3 is 18 amino acids. Trimming at V came to 5 bases and at J to 4 bases, leaving 16 bases not matched to a gene. Germline V lookup: CDR1 SEHNR, CDR2 FQNEAQ (reference sequence).

This clonotype appeared a few times. J is TRBJ2-7 and V is TRBV27; a weak D match, TRBD2 (5 bases). Trimming took off 3 bases at V and 0 bases at J, with 9 bases between the two ends. The CDR3 is 14 residues long. Germline V gene data show CDR1 as MNHEY and CDR2 as SMNVEV (reference sequence). CDR3 sequence (DNA): TGTGCCAGCAGTTTTGGGAGCGGCTCCTACGAGCAGTACTTC. Residues: CASSFGSGSYEQYF.

The chain links TRBV20-1 to TRBJ2-7, with 12 bases fitting TRBD2. CDR1 is DFQATT and CDR2 is SNEGSKA in the germline V gene (reference sequence). The CDR3 sequence is 14 residues long. Trimming cost V 1 base and J 6 bases; bases outside gene matches: 4. The CDR3 spells CSARGLAGASEQYF. In DNA form, the CDR3 reads TGCAGTGCTAGAGGACTAGCGGGAGCATCCGAGCAGTACTTC.

The rearrangement joins TRBV5-4 to TRBJ2-7; unclear D gene. The CDR3 sequence is 15 residues long. Germline lookup yields CDR1 SGHNT and CDR2 YYREEE (reference sequence). Deletions cut 4 bases from V and 0 bases from J, with 14 bases between. The CDR3 reads CASSLLGESSYEQYF. The CDR3 DNA follows: TGTGCCAGCAGCCTGCTCGGCGAAAGCTCCTACGAGCAGTACTTC.

The chain carries TRBV12-3 or TRBV12-4 and TRBJ2-5, with 13 bases lining up with TRBD2. Losses at the gene ends were 7 bases for V and 5 bases for J; bases not matched to a gene: 10. The CDR3 is 16 residues long. CDR3 loop: CASTLGTSGVQETQYF. The CDR3 nucleotides read TGTGCCAGCACCCTCGGGACTAGCGGGGTACAGGAGACCCAGTACTTC.

The table lists this clonotype with a few counts. The chain uses TRBV6-5 and TRBJ2-2; 9 positions match TRBD1. Germline V lookup: CDR1 MNHEY, CDR2 SVGAGI. V lost 6 bases, J lost 2 bases, and 7 bases stayed unmatched. This CDR3 is built from 16 residues. Here the CDR3 reads CASSRTGEFNTGELFF. CDR3 nucleotide sequence: TGTGCCAGCAGCCGGACAGGGGAGTTTAACACCGGGGAGCTGTTTTTT.

J is TRBJ1-5 and V is TRBV28, with 7 bases identical to TRBD1. Germline V gene lookup returns CDR1 MDHEN and CDR2 SYDVKM. Trimming took 6 bases from V and 6 from J; bases not matched to a gene: 5. The CDR3 has 13 amino acids. CDR3 residues: CASRTQGGQPQHF. The CDR3 region has the DNA TGTGCCAGCAGAACCCAGGGGGGTCAGCCCCAGCATTTT.

The rearrangement links TRBV29-1 to TRBJ2-7; D not resolved. Germline CDR1 and CDR2: SQVTM and ANQGSEA. CDR3 length: 16 amino acids. Trimming cost V 1 base and J 3 bases, with 19 bases left between them. The CDR3 region has the DNA TGCAGCGTTGAAGTTTGGAGCCCACCGGGTGGCTACGAGCAGTACTTC. Residues: CSVEVWSPPGGYEQYF.

This sequence joins TRBV5-4 and TRBJ2-7; weak D call: TRBD2 (8 bases). V was clipped by 0 bases and J by 2 bases, with 15 bases between them. The length of the CDR3 is 16 residues. Germline CDR1 is SGHNT and CDR2 is YYREEE (reference sequence). The CDR3 spells CASSLAGLGGTYEQYF. CDR3 nucleotides: TGTGCCAGCAGCTTGGCGGGACTAGGGGGCACCTACGAGCAGTACTTC.

This chain connects TRBV10-3 to TRBJ1-2, with a tentative D call TRBD1 (6 bases). The V end was cut by 10 bases, the J end by 5 bases, with 14 bases between. This CDR3 has 12 residues. The germline V gene encodes CDR1 ENHRY and CDR2 SYGVKD. The CDR3 sequence is CATLDGQYGYTF. The CDR3 DNA reads as TGTGCCACCCTGGACGGACAGTATGGCTACACCTTC.

This chain connects TRBV2 to TRBJ2-7, with D perhaps TRBD1 (5 bases). The germline CDR1 and CDR2 sequences are SNHLY and FYNNEI. The ends were cut back, 6 bases at V and 0 bases at J, with 9 bases in the middle. The CDR3 consists of 13 residues. CDR3 nucleotide sequence: TGTGCCAGCAGAGGACACTACTCCTACGAGCAGTACTTC. Its protein product is CASRGHYSYEQYF.

The V gene is TRBV12-3 or TRBV12-4, the J gene TRBJ2-1; 7 nucleotides line up with TRBD2. V lost 2 bases to trimming and J lost 0 bases; unmatched junction nucleotides: 7. The CDR3 loop spans 17 amino acids. The CDR3 here is CASSLPPGGSSYNEQFF. The CDR3, as DNA: TGTGCCAGCAGTTTACCCCCGGGCGGGAGCTCCTACAATGAGCAGTTCTTC.

This clonotype turned up a few times. The CDR3 nucleotides are TGTGCCAGCAGCTTAGTTCGACCCCCGAATGAAAAACTGTTTTTT. Translation gives CASSLVRPPNEKLFF. The chain is built from TRBV13 and TRBJ1-4; no firm D call. Germline values: CDR1 PRHDT, CDR2 FYEKMQ (reference sequence). The CDR3 contains 15 residues. The V end was cut by 1 base, the J end by 5 bases, with 11 bases between.

The rearrangement joins TRBV27 to TRBJ1-2, with D possibly TRBD1 on 6 matching bases. This CDR3 is built from 14 residues. V was pared by 6 bases and J by 6 bases, with 17 bases between. Germline values: CDR1 MNHEY, CDR2 SMNVEV (reference sequence). The CDR3 nucleotides are TGTGCCAGCAGCTTGGCCGGGGGGCGGGATGGCTACACCTTC. Translation gives CASSLAGGRDGYTF.

This clonotype was counted a few times. The chain has TRBV28 and TRBJ2-3; D is undetermined. Per the germline V gene, CDR1 is MDHEN and CDR2 is SYDVKM. CDR3 size: 15 residues. The V gene lost 5 bases and the J gene lost 2 bases, with 14 bases spanning the gap. This CDR3 reads CASSQTGGYTDTQYF. CDR3 bases: TGTGCCAGCAGTCAGACCGGCGGTTACACAGATACGCAGTATTTT.

This sequence joins TRBV5-1 and TRBJ2-7; the D call may be TRBD1 or TRBD2 (5 bases each). CDR3 size: 15 residues. Germline assignment: CDR1 SGHRS and CDR2 YFSETQ. V was clipped by 1 base and J by 1 base, with 12 bases between them. The chain's CDR3 is CASSLRLGRSYEQYF. The CDR3 bases are TGCGCCAGCAGCTTGAGATTGGGACGGTCCTACGAGCAGTACTTC.

This clonotype was seen at least ten times. The rearrangement links TRBV3-1 to TRBJ1-3, with D uncertain. Germline CDR1 and CDR2: LGHDT and YNNKEL (reference sequence). V was trimmed by 4 bases and J by 3 bases, leaving 13 bases between them. The length of the CDR3 is 15 residues. CDR3 residues: CASSPYPDDGNTIYF. The CDR3 nucleotides are TGTGCCAGCAGCCCCTACCCGGACGATGGAAACACCATATATTTT.

The chain links TRBV11-2 to TRBJ1-1; D is ambiguous. The CDR3 runs to 13 residues. The germline CDR1 and CDR2 sequences are SGHAT and FQNNGV. Trimming stripped 0 bases from V and 6 bases from J, with 8 bases between. Written as DNA, the CDR3 is TGTGCCAGCAGCTTAGATGCGGGCCCTGAAGCTTTCTTT. As protein: CASSLDAGPEAFF.

V usage is TRBV29-1 and J usage is TRBJ2-7, with D unclear. There are 12 residues in the CDR3. Germline CDR1 is SQVTM and CDR2 is ANQGSEA. V gave up 2 bases and J gave up 2 bases, with 7 bases separating them. The CDR3 nucleotides are TGCAGCGTTGAATCTCATACCTACGAGCAGTACTTC. Translated: CSVESHTYEQYF.

The chain has TRBV5-6 and TRBJ2-4; a possible D gene is TRBD2 (5 bases). CDR1 is SGHDT and CDR2 is YYEEEE in the germline V gene. The CDR3 contains 13 residues. Trimming removed 3 bases at V and 11 bases at J, with 15 bases between. CDR3 loop: CASSSPMGAVQYF. CDR3 coding DNA: TGTGCCAGCAGCTCTCCCATGGGAGCGGTTCAGTACTTC. Combining the CDR3 with reference TRBV5-6 and TRBJ2-4 gives the whole variable domain DAGVTQSPTHLIKTRGQQVTLRCSPKSGHDTVSWYQQALGQGPQFIFQYYEEEERQRGNFPDRFSGHQFPNYSSELNVNALLLGDSALYLCASSSPMGAVQYFGAGTRLSVL.